This entry is about one T cell receptor (beta chain). This record belongs to a study of blood T cell repertoires in COVID-19. Per the original data handling: Reference gene primer amplification gave nucleated cell count estimates. Assay used: immunoSEQ multiplex PCR; TCRdb lists only in-frame clones, some missing. V and J calls and clone size are those listed in that table; D and trimming were worked out from the DNA. The data contain about 46,000 clones, approximately 86% of them singletons. Trimming took off 5 bases at V and 7 bases at J, with 21 bases between the two ends. CDR3 length: 15 residues. From germline, CDR1 is MNHEY and CDR2 SVGEGT.

Material: peripheral blood. The J gene is TRBJ2-7, the V gene TRBV6-2 or TRBV6-3; D possibly corresponds to TRBD1 (5 bases). This sequence was found in a man in his fifties or sixties with acute or convalescent COVID-19. This CDR3 is CASSTRAGPSAEQYF. The DNA of the CDR3 is TGTGCCAGCAGTACCCGGGCAGGGCCCAGTGCGGAGCAGTACTTC.